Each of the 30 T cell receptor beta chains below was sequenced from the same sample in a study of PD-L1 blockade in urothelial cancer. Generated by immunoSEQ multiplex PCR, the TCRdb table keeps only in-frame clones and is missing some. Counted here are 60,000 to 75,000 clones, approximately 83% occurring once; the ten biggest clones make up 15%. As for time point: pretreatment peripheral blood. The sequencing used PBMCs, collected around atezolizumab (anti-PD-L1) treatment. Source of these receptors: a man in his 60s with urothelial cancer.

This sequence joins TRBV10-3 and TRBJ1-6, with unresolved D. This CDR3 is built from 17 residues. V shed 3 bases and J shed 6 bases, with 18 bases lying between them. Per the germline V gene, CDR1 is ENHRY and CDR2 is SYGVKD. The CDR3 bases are TGTGCCATCAGTGATAGTGGTGTTGGTTTCTCTAATTCACCCCTCCACTTT. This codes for CAISDSGVGFSNSPLHF.

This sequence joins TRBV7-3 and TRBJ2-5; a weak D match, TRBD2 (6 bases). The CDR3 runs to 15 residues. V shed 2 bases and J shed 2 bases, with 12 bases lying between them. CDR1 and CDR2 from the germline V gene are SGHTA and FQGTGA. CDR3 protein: CASSLFGGTQETQYF. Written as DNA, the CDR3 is TGTGCCAGCAGCTTATTCGGCGGGACGCAAGAGACCCAGTACTTC.

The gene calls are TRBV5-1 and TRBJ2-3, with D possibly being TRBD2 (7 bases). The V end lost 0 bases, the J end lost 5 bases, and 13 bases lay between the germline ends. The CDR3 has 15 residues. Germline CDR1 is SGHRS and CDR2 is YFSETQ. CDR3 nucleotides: TGCGCCAGCAGCTTGGAGGGGGGGCTGATAGATACGCAGTATTTT. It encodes CASSLEGGLIDTQYF.

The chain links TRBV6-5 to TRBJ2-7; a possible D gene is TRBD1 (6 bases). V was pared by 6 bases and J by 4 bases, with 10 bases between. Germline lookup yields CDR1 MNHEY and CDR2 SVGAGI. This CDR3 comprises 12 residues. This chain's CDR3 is CASRPRGYEQYF. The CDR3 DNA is TGTGCCAGCAGACCCAGGGGATACGAGCAGTACTTC.

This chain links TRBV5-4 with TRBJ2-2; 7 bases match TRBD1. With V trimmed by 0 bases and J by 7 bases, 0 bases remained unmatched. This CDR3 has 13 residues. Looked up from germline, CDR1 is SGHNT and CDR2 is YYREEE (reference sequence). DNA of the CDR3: TGTGCCAGCAGCTTGGACAGGGGCGGGGAGCTGTTTTTT. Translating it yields CASSLDRGGELFF.

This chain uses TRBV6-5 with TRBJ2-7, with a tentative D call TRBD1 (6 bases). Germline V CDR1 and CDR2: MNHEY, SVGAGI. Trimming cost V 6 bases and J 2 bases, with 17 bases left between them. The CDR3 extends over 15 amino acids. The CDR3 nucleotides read TGTGCCAGCAGAAAAAATACAGGGTCTACCTACGAGCAGTACTTC. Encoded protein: CASRKNTGSTYEQYF.

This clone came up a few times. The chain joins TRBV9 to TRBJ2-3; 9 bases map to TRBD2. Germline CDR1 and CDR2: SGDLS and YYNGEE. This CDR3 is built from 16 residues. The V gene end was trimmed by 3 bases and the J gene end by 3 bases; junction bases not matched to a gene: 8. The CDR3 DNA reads TGTGCCAGCAGCGGTGGGTTAGCGGGGGTTACAGATACGCAGTATTTT. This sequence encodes CASSGGLAGVTDTQYF.

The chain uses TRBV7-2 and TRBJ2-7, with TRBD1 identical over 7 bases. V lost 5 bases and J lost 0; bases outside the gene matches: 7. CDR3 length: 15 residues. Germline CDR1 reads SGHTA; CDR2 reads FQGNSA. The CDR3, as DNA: TGTGCCAGCAGCCAACAGGGGTCGAACTCCTACGAGCAGTACTTC. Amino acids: CASSQQGSNSYEQYF.

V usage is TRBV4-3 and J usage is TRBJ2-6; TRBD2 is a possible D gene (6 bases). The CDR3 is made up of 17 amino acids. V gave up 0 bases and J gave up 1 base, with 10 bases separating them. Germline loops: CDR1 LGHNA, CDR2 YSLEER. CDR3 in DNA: TGCGCCAGCAGCCAAGATCGGGAGCGGTCTGGGGCCAACGTCCTGACTTTC. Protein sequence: CASSQDRERSGANVLTF.

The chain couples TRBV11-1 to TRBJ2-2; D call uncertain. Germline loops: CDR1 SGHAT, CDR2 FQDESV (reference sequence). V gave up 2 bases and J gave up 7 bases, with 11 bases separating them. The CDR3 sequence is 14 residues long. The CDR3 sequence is CASSLFRYGGELFF. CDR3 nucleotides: TGTGCCAGCAGCTTATTCCGGTATGGCGGGGAGCTGTTTTTT. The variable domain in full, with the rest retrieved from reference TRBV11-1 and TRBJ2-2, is EAEVAQSPRYKITEKSQAVAFWCDPISGHATLYWYRQILGQGPELLVQFQDESVVDDSQLPKDRFSAERLKGVDSTLKIQPAELGDSAMYLCASSLFRYGGELFFGEGSRLTVL.

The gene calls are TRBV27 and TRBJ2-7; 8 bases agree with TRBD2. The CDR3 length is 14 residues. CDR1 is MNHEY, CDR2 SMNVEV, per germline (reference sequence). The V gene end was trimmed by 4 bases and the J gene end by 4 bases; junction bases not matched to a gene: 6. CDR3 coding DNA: TGTGCCAGCAGTTCTTTAGCGGGGCTGTACGAGCAGTACTTC. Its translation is CASSSLAGLYEQYF.

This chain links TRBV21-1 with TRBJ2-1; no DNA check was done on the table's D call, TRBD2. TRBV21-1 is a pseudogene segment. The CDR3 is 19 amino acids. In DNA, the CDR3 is TGTGCCAGCAGCCCCGCGGGGACTAGCGGGCATAGCTCCTACAATGAGCAGTTCTTC. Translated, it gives CASSPAGTSGHSSYNEQFF.

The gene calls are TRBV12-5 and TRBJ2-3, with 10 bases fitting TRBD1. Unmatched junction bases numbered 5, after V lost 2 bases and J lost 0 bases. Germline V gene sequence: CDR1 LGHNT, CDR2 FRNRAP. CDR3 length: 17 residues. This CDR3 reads CASGLSRDRGSTDTQYF. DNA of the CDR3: TGTGCTAGTGGTTTGTCCCGGGACAGGGGCAGCACAGATACGCAGTATTTT.

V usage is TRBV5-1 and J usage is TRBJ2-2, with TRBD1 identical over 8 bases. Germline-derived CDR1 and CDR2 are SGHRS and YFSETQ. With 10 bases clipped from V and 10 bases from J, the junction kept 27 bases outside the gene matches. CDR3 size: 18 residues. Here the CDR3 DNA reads TGCGCCTCTCACCCCGGGACAGGAAGACTCGGGACGGGTCTGGAGCTGTTTTTT. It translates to CASHPGTGRLGTGLELFF.

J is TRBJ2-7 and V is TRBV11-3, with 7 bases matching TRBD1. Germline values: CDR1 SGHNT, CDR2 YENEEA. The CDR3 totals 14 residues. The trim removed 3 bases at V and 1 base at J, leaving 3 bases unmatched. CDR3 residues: CASSFETGSYEQYF. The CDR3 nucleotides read TGTGCCAGCAGCTTTGAGACAGGGTCCTACGAGCAGTACTTC.

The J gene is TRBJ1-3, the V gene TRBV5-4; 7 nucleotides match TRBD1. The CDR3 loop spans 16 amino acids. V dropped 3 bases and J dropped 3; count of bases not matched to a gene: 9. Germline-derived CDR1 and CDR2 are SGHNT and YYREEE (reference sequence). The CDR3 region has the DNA TGTGCCAGCAGCTCCGCCCGACAGGGCTTTGGAAACACCATATATTTT. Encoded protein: CASSSARQGFGNTIYF.

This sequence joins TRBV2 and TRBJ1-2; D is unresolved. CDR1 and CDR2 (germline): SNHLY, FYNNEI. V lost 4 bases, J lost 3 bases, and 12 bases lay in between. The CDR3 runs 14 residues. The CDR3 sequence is CASSAARVDYGYTF. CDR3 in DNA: TGTGCCAGCAGTGCCGCACGGGTTGACTATGGCTACACCTTC.

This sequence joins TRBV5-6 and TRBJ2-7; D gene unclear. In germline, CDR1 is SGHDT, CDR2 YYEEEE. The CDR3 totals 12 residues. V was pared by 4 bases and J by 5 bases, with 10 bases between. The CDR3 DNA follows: TGTGCCAGCAGCCTCCCCTACGACGAGCAGTACTTC. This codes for CASSLPYDEQYF.

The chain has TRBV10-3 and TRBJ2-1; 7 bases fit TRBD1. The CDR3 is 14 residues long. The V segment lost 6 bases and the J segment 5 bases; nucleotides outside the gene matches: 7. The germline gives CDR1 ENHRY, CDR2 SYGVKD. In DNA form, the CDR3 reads TGTGCCATCAGCACAGGGGCTCGAAACAATGAGCAGTTCTTC. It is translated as CAISTGARNNEQFF.

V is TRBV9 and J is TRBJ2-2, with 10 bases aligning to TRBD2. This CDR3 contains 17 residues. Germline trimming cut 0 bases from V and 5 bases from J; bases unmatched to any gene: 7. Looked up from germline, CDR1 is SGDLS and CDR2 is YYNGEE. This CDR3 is CASSVGASGGRTGELFF. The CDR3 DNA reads TGTGCCAGCAGCGTAGGCGCTAGCGGGGGCCGGACCGGGGAGCTGTTTTTT.

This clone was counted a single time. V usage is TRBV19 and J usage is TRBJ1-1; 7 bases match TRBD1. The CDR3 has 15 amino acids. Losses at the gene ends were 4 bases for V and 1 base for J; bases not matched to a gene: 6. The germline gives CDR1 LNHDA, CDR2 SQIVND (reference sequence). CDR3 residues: CASSTYRDRNTEAFF. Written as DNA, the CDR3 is TGTGCCAGTAGTACTTACCGGGACAGGAACACTGAAGCTTTCTTT.

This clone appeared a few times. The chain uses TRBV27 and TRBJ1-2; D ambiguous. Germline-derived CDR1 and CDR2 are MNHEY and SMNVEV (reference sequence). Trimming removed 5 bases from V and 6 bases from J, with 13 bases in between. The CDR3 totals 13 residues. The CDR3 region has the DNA TGTGCCAGCAGTCCACCAGGCGCGCATGGCTACACCTTC. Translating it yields CASSPPGAHGYTF.

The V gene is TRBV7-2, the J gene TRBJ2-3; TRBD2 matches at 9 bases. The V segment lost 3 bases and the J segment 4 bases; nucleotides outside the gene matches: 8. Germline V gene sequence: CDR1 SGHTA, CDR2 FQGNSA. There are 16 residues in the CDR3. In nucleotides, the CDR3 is TGTGCCAGCAGCTTTCTTCGGCGGGGGGGCGCAGATACGCAGTATTTT. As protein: CASSFLRRGGADTQYF.

This CDR3 reads CASSLLLAGGNTDTQYF. The CDR3 DNA sequence: TGTGCCAGCAGCCTCCTTTTAGCGGGGGGGAACACAGATACGCAGTATTTT. The gene calls are TRBV7-9 and TRBJ2-3, with 11 bases fitting TRBD2. The CDR3 is made up of 17 amino acids. Germline trimming cut 5 bases from V and 2 bases from J; bases unmatched to any gene: 9. Looked up from germline, CDR1 is SEHNR and CDR2 is FQNEAQ (reference sequence).

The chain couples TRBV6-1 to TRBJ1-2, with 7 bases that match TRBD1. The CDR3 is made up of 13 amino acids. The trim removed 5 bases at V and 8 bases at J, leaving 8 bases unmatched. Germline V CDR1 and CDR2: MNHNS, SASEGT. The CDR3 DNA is TGTGCCAGCAGTCCCCGGGACAGAGGGGGCTACACCTTC. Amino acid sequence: CASSPRDRGGYTF.

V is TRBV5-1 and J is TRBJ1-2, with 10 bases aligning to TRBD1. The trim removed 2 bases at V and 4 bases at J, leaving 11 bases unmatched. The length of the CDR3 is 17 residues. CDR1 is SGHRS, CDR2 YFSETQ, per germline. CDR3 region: CASSFRQGATRGYGYTF. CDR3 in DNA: TGCGCCAGCAGCTTCCGACAGGGGGCTACACGAGGCTATGGCTACACCTTC.

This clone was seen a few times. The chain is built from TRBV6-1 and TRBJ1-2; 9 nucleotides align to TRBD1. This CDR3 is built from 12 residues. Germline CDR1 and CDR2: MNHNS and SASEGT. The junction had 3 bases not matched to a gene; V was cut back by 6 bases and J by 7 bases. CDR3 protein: CASSTGGRGYTF. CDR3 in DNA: TGTGCCAGCAGCACAGGGGGCCGTGGCTACACCTTC.

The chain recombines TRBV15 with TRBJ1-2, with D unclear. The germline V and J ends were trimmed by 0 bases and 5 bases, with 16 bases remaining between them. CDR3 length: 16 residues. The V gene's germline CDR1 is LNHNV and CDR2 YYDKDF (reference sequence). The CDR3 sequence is CATSRDRDGLIYGYTF. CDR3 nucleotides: TGTGCCACCAGCAGAGATAGAGACGGACTGATATATGGCTACACCTTC.

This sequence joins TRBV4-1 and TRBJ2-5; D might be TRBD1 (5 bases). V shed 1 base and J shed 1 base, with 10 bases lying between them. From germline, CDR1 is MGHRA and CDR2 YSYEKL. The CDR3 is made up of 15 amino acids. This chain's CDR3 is CASSQGGRVQETQYF. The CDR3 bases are TGCGCCAGCAGCCAAGGTGGCAGGGTCCAAGAGACCCAGTACTTC.

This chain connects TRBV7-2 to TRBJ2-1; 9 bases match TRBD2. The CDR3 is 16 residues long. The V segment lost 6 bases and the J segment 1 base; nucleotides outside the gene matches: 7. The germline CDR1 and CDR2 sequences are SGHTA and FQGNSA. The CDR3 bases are TGTGCCAGCAGGTTGGGGACTAGCCTATCCTACAATGAGCAGTTCTTC. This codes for CASRLGTSLSYNEQFF.